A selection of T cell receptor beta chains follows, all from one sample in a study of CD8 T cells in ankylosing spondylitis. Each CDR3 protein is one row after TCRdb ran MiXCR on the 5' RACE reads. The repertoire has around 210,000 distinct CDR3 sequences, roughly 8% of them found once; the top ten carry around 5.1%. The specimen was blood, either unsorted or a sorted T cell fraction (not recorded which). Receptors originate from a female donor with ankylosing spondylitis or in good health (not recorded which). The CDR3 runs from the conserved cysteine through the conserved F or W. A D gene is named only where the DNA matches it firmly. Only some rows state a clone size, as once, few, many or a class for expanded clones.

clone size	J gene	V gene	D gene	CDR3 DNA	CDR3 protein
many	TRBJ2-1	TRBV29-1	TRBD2	TGCAGCGTTACCTGGGAGCCTAGCGGGACGAATGAGCAGTTCTTC	CSVTWEPSGTNEQFF
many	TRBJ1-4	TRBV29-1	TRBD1	TGCAGCGCCAGGGGACAGGCATCTAATGAAAAACTGTTTTTT	CSARGQASNEKLFF
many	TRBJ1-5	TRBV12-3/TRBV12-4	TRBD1	TGTGCCAGCAGTCCCGGGACAGGGGTCGGCAATCAGCCCCAGCATTTT	CASSPGTGVGNQPQHF
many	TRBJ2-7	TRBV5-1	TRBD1	TGCGCCAGCAGCTTAAATCCGGGACAGGGAACTACGAGCAGGGGGTTC	CASSLNPGQGTTSRGF
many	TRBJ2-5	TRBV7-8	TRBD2	TGTGCCAGCAGCCCAGCGGGGACTAGCGTTCAAGAGACCCAGTACTTC	CASSPAGTSVQETQYF
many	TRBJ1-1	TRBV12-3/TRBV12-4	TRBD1	TGTGCCAGCAATTTAGACAGGGTGGCCACTGAAGCTTTCTTT	CASNLDRVATEAFF
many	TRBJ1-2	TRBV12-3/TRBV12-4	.	TGTGCCAGCAAGGACAGTAACAACTATGGCTACACCTTC	CASKDSNNYGYTF
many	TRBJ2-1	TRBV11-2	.	TGTGCCAGCAGCTTAGTCCATGAGCAGTTCTTC	CASSLVHEQFF
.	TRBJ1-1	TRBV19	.	TGTGCCAGTAGTTTGGGACGGACCATGAACACTGCAGCTTTCTTT	CASSLGRTMNTAAFF
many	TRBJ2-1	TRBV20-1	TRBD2	TGCAGTGCTAGAGAAAGCGTCGAGCGAAGGACTAGCGGGAGTAGGAGTGAGCAGTTCTTC	CSARESVERRTSGSRSEQFF
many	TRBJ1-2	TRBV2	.	TGTGCCAGCAGTGAAGCAAGAGCAGGAGGCTACACCTTC	CASSEARAGGYTF
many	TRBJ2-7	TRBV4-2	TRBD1	TGTGCCAGCAGCCTACGGACAGGGGGATATGTAGGAGCGCCCTACGAGCAGTACTTC	CASSLRTGGYVGAPYEQYF
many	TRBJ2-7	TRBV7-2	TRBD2	TGTGCCAGCAGCTTAGGAGGCCTAGCGGGAGTGGACGAGCAGTACTTC	CASSLGGLAGVDEQYF